Each of the 30 T cell receptor beta chains below was sequenced from the same sample in a study of T cells in localized non-small cell lung cancer. Method: immunoSEQ multiplex PCR; TCRdb's copy keeps in-frame clones and lacks some. This repertoire shows 70,000 or so clones, roughly 84% found once; its top ten account for approximately 1.2%. The sequenced sample was peripheral blood, obtained before any cancer treatment. Source of these receptors: a female donor of 60 years or more with stage I lung adenocarcinoma.

J is TRBJ2-1 and V is TRBV14; 11 nucleotides agree with TRBD2. CDR1 is SGHDN and CDR2 is FVKESK in the germline V gene. The CDR3 length is 17 residues. V was pared by 3 bases and J by 4 bases, with 8 bases of the junction left unmatched. The CDR3 DNA reads as TGTGCCAGCAGCCATCCCCTGACTAGCGGGGTTTACAATGAGCAGTTCTTC. Translation gives CASSHPLTSGVYNEQFF. Together with reference TRBV14 and TRBJ2-1, the CDR3 gives the full variable domain: EAGVTQFPSHSVIEKGQTVTLRCDPISGHDNLYWYRRVMGKEIKFLLHFVKESKQDESGMPNNRFLAERTGGTYSTLKVQPAELEDSGVYFCASSHPLTSGVYNEQFFGPGTRLTVL.

This chain connects TRBV4-3 to TRBJ1-5; maybe TRBD1 (6 bases). V lost 1 base, J lost 0 bases, and 7 bases lay in between. The CDR3 length is 15 residues. Per germline, CDR1 LGHNA and CDR2 YSLEER. CDR3 region: CASSQVQGSNQPQHF. The CDR3 DNA reads TGCGCCAGCAGCCAAGTACAGGGTAGCAATCAGCCCCAGCATTTT.

V gene TRBV29-1 combines with J gene TRBJ1-1, with D hard to call. This CDR3 spans 12 amino acids. The ends were cut back, 5 bases at V and 0 bases at J, with 7 bases in the middle. CDR1 is SQVTM, CDR2 ANQGSEA, per germline. The CDR3 is CSVLQMNTEAFF. DNA for the CDR3: TGCAGCGTTCTACAAATGAACACTGAAGCTTTCTTT. The complete variable domain, with remaining parts taken from reference TRBV29-1 and TRBJ1-1, reads SAVISQKPSRDICQRGTSLTIQCQVDSQVTMMFWYRQQPGQSLTLIATANQGSEATYESGFVIDKFPISRPNLTFSTLTVSNMSPEDSSIYLCSVLQMNTEAFFGQGTRLTVV.

The V and J genes are TRBV6-1 and TRBJ2-1; D is ambiguous. The ends were cut back, 6 bases at V and 0 bases at J, with 12 bases in the middle. Germline-derived CDR1 and CDR2 are MNHNS and SASEGT. The CDR3 is made up of 15 amino acids. This CDR3 reads CASRPSLSSYNEQFF. In DNA, the CDR3 is TGTGCCAGCAGACCCAGTCTAAGCTCCTACAATGAGCAGTTCTTC.

The rearrangement joins TRBV7-9 to TRBJ2-7, with a tentative D call TRBD2 (5 bases). The CDR3 covers 12 residues. The germline V gene encodes CDR1 SEHNR and CDR2 FQNEAQ (reference sequence). Trimming removed 4 bases at V and 7 bases at J, with 11 bases between. The CDR3 DNA follows: TGTGCCAGCAGCTCAGGTTCGGGGGAGCAGTACTTC. This sequence encodes CASSSGSGEQYF.

The chain uses TRBV7-8 and TRBJ2-1; TRBD2 matches at 10 bases. V was clipped by 0 bases and J by 0 bases; unmatched bases: 11. This CDR3 has 20 amino acids. Germline CDR1 is SGHVS and CDR2 is FQNEAQ. The chain's CDR3 is CASSLALAGSQLSSYNEQFF. CDR3 nucleotides: TGTGCCAGCAGCTTAGCACTAGCGGGGAGCCAGCTCAGCTCCTACAATGAGCAGTTCTTC.

The chain recombines TRBV10-3 with TRBJ2-7; maybe TRBD1 (6 bases). V was trimmed by 7 bases and J by 7 bases, leaving 17 bases between them. The V gene's germline CDR1 is ENHRY and CDR2 SYGVKD. CDR3 length: 13 amino acids. The CDR3 coding sequence is TGTGCCATCACCCCAGGGGCTTCTGAGGAGCAGTACTTC. Translation: CAITPGASEEQYF.

The V and J genes are TRBV6-6 and TRBJ1-4, with no clear D. CDR1 MNHNY and CDR2 SVGAGI come from the germline V gene (reference sequence). CDR3 size: 14 residues. Deletions cut 4 bases from V and 0 bases from J, with 6 bases between. The CDR3 coding sequence is TGTGCCAGCAGTTCAGCCACAACTAATGAAAAACTGTTTTTT. Its translation is CASSSATTNEKLFF.

This clone was counted at least ten times. The chain carries TRBV10-3 and TRBJ1-6, with D unresolved. The CDR3 runs 14 residues. The V end was cut by 10 bases, the J end by 0 bases, with 10 bases between. Germline-derived CDR1 and CDR2 are ENHRY and SYGVKD. CDR3 region: CASQESSYNSPLHF. CDR3 bases: TGTGCCAGTCAGGAGAGCTCCTATAATTCACCCCTCCACTTT.

This clone appeared many times. The chain uses TRBV29-1 and TRBJ1-1; TRBD1 matches at 10 bases. The V gene end was trimmed by 6 bases and the J gene end by 3 bases; junction bases not matched to a gene: 7. The CDR3 has 14 residues. Per the germline V gene, CDR1 is SQVTM and CDR2 is ANQGSEA. CDR3 protein: CSVVRGTGDTEAFF. DNA of the CDR3: TGCAGCGTCGTCAGGGGGACAGGGGACACTGAAGCTTTCTTT.

The rearrangement links TRBV6-1 to TRBJ1-2; 7 nucleotides line up with TRBD1. Trimming took 6 bases from V and 8 from J; bases not matched to a gene: 12. CDR3 length equals 14 residues. Germline CDR1 and CDR2: MNHNS and SASEGT. This CDR3 is CASSRSGTAIGYTF. As DNA, the CDR3 is TGTGCCAGCAGCCGAAGTGGGACAGCCATCGGCTACACCTTC.

This chain links TRBV19 with TRBJ1-3, with D possibly being TRBD1 (6 bases). Trimming took off 6 bases at V and 4 bases at J, with 13 bases between the two ends. The CDR3 runs 14 residues. The V gene's germline CDR1 is LNHDA and CDR2 SQIVND (reference sequence). The chain's CDR3 is CASSLTGHGNTIYF. The CDR3 DNA follows: TGTGCCAGTAGCCTAACAGGGCACGGAAACACCATATATTTT.

The count of this clone is one. The chain is built from TRBV7-2 and TRBJ2-1; 9 bases map to TRBD2. This CDR3 region has 17 residues. V dropped 3 bases and J dropped 7; count of bases not matched to a gene: 13. From germline, CDR1 is SGHTA and CDR2 FQGNSA. DNA of the CDR3: TGTGCCAGCAGCTTTCAGAGGGCGGGAGGGAGAGGAAATGAGCAGTTCTTC. Protein product: CASSFQRAGGRGNEQFF.

V is TRBV7-9 and J is TRBJ2-5; 8 bases match TRBD1. CDR3 length: 12 residues. Per the germline V gene, CDR1 is SEHNR and CDR2 is FQNEAQ (reference sequence). The junction had 2 bases not matched to a gene; V was cut back by 8 bases and J by 3 bases. The CDR3 sequence is CASEQGEETQYF. The CDR3 DNA follows: TGTGCCAGCGAACAGGGGGAAGAGACCCAGTACTTC.

There are a few counts of this clone. V gene TRBV7-9 combines with J gene TRBJ2-2; D not resolved. This CDR3 is 14 amino acids long. Looked up from germline, CDR1 is SEHNR and CDR2 is FQNEAQ (reference sequence). With 6 bases removed from V and 0 bases from J, the gap between germline ends came to 8 bases. The CDR3 nucleotides read TGTGCCAGCAGTGATACAGCGAACACCGGGGAGCTGTTTTTT. Translated: CASSDTANTGELFF.

This chain uses TRBV5-1 with TRBJ2-7, with D possibly being TRBD1 or TRBD2 (5 bases each). Germline V lookup: CDR1 SGHRS, CDR2 YFSETQ. The germline V and J ends were trimmed by 5 bases and 3 bases, with 12 bases remaining between them. This CDR3 region has 13 residues. In nucleotides, the CDR3 is TGCGCCAGCAGGGGGACGGAGAGCTACGAGCAGTACTTC. It specifies CASRGTESYEQYF.

In this sample, this clone turned up a few times. V gene TRBV6-1 combines with J gene TRBJ2-7, with D possibly matching TRBD2 (7 bases). Trimming left V 11 bases short and J 6 bases short, with 14 bases between. The CDR3 totals 11 residues. Germline loops: CDR1 MNHNS, CDR2 SASEGT. CDR3 nucleotides: TGTGCCGGGGGGGCGGGGACCGAGCAGTACTTC. Amino acids: CAGGAGTEQYF.

This rearrangement joins TRBV11-2 to TRBJ2-2; TRBD1 might be the D (6 bases). Germline CDR1 is SGHAT and CDR2 is FQNNGV. There are 15 residues in the CDR3. V gave up 3 bases and J gave up 7 bases, with 15 bases separating them. In nucleotides, the CDR3 is TGTGCCAGCAGCTTTGCTACAGGGTTGGGCGGGGAGCTGTTTTTT. Its protein is CASSFATGLGGELFF.

This chain joins TRBV27 and TRBJ2-1, with 12 bases aligning to TRBD2. V was pared by 4 bases and J by 8 bases, with 15 bases of the junction left unmatched. CDR3 length equals 18 residues. Germline V gene lookup returns CDR1 MNHEY and CDR2 SMNVEV (reference sequence). CDR3 sequence reads: CASSWGPTSGRSLDEQFF. The CDR3 nucleotides are TGTGCCAGCAGTTGGGGTCCTACTAGCGGGAGGTCGTTAGATGAGCAGTTCTTC.

This chain connects TRBV9 to TRBJ1-2, with D maybe TRBD1 (6 bases). CDR1 is SGDLS, CDR2 YYNGEE, per germline. The CDR3 loop spans 17 amino acids. Trimming took off 3 bases at V and 5 bases at J, with 23 bases between the two ends. DNA of the CDR3: TGTGCCAGCAGCGCAAGGGGGGGAGGCGCAGGTATATATGGCTACACCTTC. This sequence encodes CASSARGGGAGIYGYTF.

V is TRBV29-1 and J is TRBJ2-3; 8 bases align to TRBD1. CDR1 is SQVTM and CDR2 is ANQGSEA in the germline V gene. The CDR3 extends over 14 amino acids. With 1 base clipped from V and 4 bases from J, the junction kept 4 bases outside the gene matches. CDR3 residues: CSVEGTGSPDTQYF. The CDR3 coding sequence is TGCAGCGTTGAAGGGACAGGGAGTCCAGATACGCAGTATTTT.

V is TRBV11-2 and J is TRBJ1-2, with D perhaps TRBD1 (5 bases). Deletions cut 2 bases from V and 3 bases from J, with 13 bases between. The CDR3 is 15 residues long. The germline gives CDR1 SGHAT, CDR2 FQNNGV. CDR3 protein: CASSLNPQGYYGYTF. CDR3 sequence (DNA): TGTGCCAGCAGCTTAAACCCGCAGGGATACTATGGCTACACCTTC.

The chain uses TRBV21-1 and TRBJ2-1; the D segment call TRBD1 is taken from the table without a DNA check. TRBV21-1 is tagged as a pseudogene. The CDR3 consists of 15 residues. The chain's CDR3 is CASSTRSGTDNEQFF. Here the CDR3 DNA reads TGTGCCAGCAGCACGCGCTCGGGGACAGACAATGAGCAGTTCTTC.

The chain couples TRBV2 to TRBJ2-2; D is uncertain. Between the trimmed V and J ends, which lost 1 base and 1 base, there was a span of 4 bases. Per the germline V gene, CDR1 is SNHLY and CDR2 is FYNNEI. The CDR3 is made up of 14 amino acids. The chain's CDR3 is CASSEVRNTGELFF. For the CDR3, the DNA is TGTGCCAGCAGTGAAGTTAGGAACACCGGGGAGCTGTTTTTT.

The chain couples TRBV18 to TRBJ2-1; unclear D gene. Trimming left V 1 base short and J 1 base short, with 8 bases between. CDR3 length: 15 amino acids. CDR1 and CDR2 (germline): KGHSH, LQKENI. The CDR3 here is CASSPLAGSYNEQFF. The CDR3, as DNA: TGTGCCAGCTCACCACTGGCAGGTTCCTACAATGAGCAGTTCTTC. Supplemented by reference TRBV18 and TRBJ2-1, the full variable domain reads NAGVMQNPRHLVRRRGQEARLRCSPMKGHSHVYWYRQLPEEGLKFMVYLQKENIIDESGMPKERFSAEFPKEGPSILRIQQVVRGDSAAYFCASSPLAGSYNEQFFGPGTRLTVL.

V and J are TRBV10-3 and TRBJ2-3; no reliable D call. Germline-derived CDR1 and CDR2 are ENHRY and SYGVKD. This CDR3 contains 15 residues. Trimming stripped 4 bases from V and 1 base from J, with 12 bases between. The CDR3 DNA reads as TGTGCCATCAGTGCAGGTGTATCTGGCACAGATACGCAGTATTTT. As protein: CAISAGVSGTDTQYF.

V and J are TRBV19 and TRBJ2-5, with 10 bases fitting TRBD1. The CDR3 consists of 15 residues. Trimming at V came to 5 bases and at J to 5 bases, leaving 8 bases not matched to a gene. CDR1 is LNHDA and CDR2 is SQIVND in the germline V gene (reference sequence). The CDR3 region is CASSGGQGRRETQYF. CDR3 nucleotide sequence: TGTGCCAGTAGTGGGGGACAGGGGCGTCGTGAGACCCAGTACTTC.

The chain employs TRBV5-4 and TRBJ2-1, with 15 positions matching TRBD2. This CDR3 spans 16 amino acids. J lost 7 bases, V lost 4 bases, and 6 bases had no gene match. Germline V gene sequence: CDR1 SGHNT, CDR2 YYREEE (reference sequence). The CDR3 coding sequence is TGTGCCAGCAGCCGAGGGACTAGCGGGGGGCGGAATGAGCAGTTCTTC. Encoded protein: CASSRGTSGGRNEQFF.

This clone appeared once. This chain connects TRBV7-3 to TRBJ1-2; TRBD1 is a possible D gene (6 bases). Germline CDR1 and CDR2: SGHTA and FQGTGA. The CDR3 has 13 residues. Between the trimmed V and J ends, which lost 5 bases and 8 bases, there was a span of 15 bases. As DNA, the CDR3 is TGTGCCAGCAGCCCCCGTAGGGGGTGGGGCTACACCTTC. Amino acid sequence: CASSPRRGWGYTF.

This clone has only a few counts. This chain connects TRBV10-3 to TRBJ1-6, with D possibly TRBD1 on 5 matching bases. The CDR3 covers 15 residues. The V and J ends lost 2 bases and 8 bases respectively, with 13 bases between them. Germline CDR1 reads ENHRY; CDR2 reads SYGVKD. The CDR3 DNA is TGTGCCATCAGTGAGGCCAAGGGGTTTGATTCACCCCTCCACTTT. It specifies CAISEAKGFDSPLHF.